These T cell receptor beta chains were read from a single sample in a study of shared T cell receptors in the human thymus. Assay used: immunoSEQ multiplex PCR; TCRdb lists only in-frame clones, some missing. This sample has 720,000 or so clones, with roughly 88% found just once. Separately, the same data were catalogued under a study of human thymus T cells.

Source material: thymocytes. These receptors all stem from a girl in the first two years of life with a congenital heart defect. Both conserved end residues are part of each CDR3. A D gene is named only where the DNA matches it firmly. Size is omitted from some rows. Given values are once, few, many or a class for expanded clones.

v_gene	j_gene	abundance	d_gene	CDR3nt	CDR3aa
TRBV5-1	TRBJ1-1	.	.	TGCGCCAGCAGCCCCCCTAGTGGTATGGCGGAGATGAACACTGAAGCTTTCTTT	CASSPPSGMAEMNTEAFF
TRBV5-1	TRBJ1-2	once	.	TGCGCCAGCAGCTTGGGGGAAACCCAGGGCCCCTATGGCTACACCTTC	CASSLGETQGPYGYTF
TRBV5-1	TRBJ2-7	few	TRBD1	TGCGCCAGCAGCTTAATACAGGGGCCGCGCGAGCAGTACTTC	CASSLIQGPREQYF
TRBV19	TRBJ2-6	.	TRBD1	TGTGCCAGCCGACAGGGGTTCCTCTCTGGGGCCAACGTCCTGACTTTC	CASRQGFLSGANVLTF
TRBV5-1	TRBJ1-4	.	TRBD1	TGCGCCAGCTCCCTCCGGGACAGACTTACTGCAACTAATGAAAAACTGTTTTTT	CASSLRDRLTATNEKLFF
TRBV4-1	TRBJ1-5	.	TRBD1	TGCGCCAGCAGCCAAGTATCCGGGACAGGGGGCAGGTCGGTTGGCAATCAGCCCCAGCATTTT	CASSQVSGTGGRSVGNQPQHF
TRBV12-5	TRBJ1-2	.	.	TGTGCTAGTGGTGCCTTGGACGGACTCGACTATGGCTACACCTTC	CASGALDGLDYGYTF
TRBV11-1	TRBJ1-2	.	.	TGTGCCAGCAGGCACACAGGGTCCTATGGCTACACCTTC	CASRHTGSYGYTF
TRBV27	TRBJ2-3	.	.	TGTGCCAGCAGTTTATTAGCGCTATCCACAGATACGCAGTATTTT	CASSLLALSTDTQYF
TRBV13	TRBJ2-3	once	.	TGTGCCAGCAGCCCCCCCCCGACAACGAGAACTCCATCTAGCACAGATACGCAGTATTTT	CASSPPPTTRTPSSTDTQYF
TRBV4-3	TRBJ2-5	.	TRBD1	TGCGCCAGCAGCAATCGACAGGGTGGTGACGGGGAGACCCAGTACTTC	CASSNRQGGDGETQYF
TRBV5-1	TRBJ2-2	.	TRBD2	TGCGCCAGCAGCTTCTCTAGCGGGTTTGTCCCCGGGGAGCTGTTTTTT	CASSFSSGFVPGELFF
TRBV6-1	TRBJ2-5	.	TRBD1	TGTGCCAGCAGTGAAGCGGGACAGGGGGCGCGGGAGACCCAGTACTTC	CASSEAGQGARETQYF
TRBV29-1	TRBJ1-2	few	.	TGCAGCGTAAGGACAGACTATGGCTACACCTTC	CSVRTDYGYTF
TRBV4-3	TRBJ2-1	.	TRBD2	TGCGCCAGCAGCCACCCCCGTCGAGCGGGGGGGCAGTTTAGGTACAATGAGCAGTTCTTC	CASSHPRRAGGQFRYNEQFF
TRBV4-2	TRBJ2-7	once	TRBD1	TGTGCCAGCAGCCAATCCCTACCGGGACAGGGGCCCCCCTCCCCCTACGAGCAGTACTTC	CASSQSLPGQGPPSPYEQYF
TRBV6-5	TRBJ2-3	.	TRBD2	TGTGCCAGCAGTTACGGTACTAGCGGGGGCACAGATACGCAGTATTTT	CASSYGTSGGTDTQYF
TRBV7-9	TRBJ2-3	.	TRBD2	TGTGCCAGCAGCCCGGCAGCGGGGCCCACACCAGATACGCAGTATTTT	CASSPAAGPTPDTQYF
TRBV28	TRBJ1-2	.	TRBD1	TGTGCCAGCAGTTTTGTCCCCGGGGGACAGGAAACTATCAACTATGGCTACACCTTC	CASSFVPGGQETINYGYTF
TRBV10-2	TRBJ2-2	.	TRBD1	TGCGCCAGCAGGGACAGGTTTAACACCGGGGAGCTGTTTTTT	CASRDRFNTGELFF
TRBV20-1	TRBJ2-1	.	.	TGCAGTGCTAGAAAGCGGGAGCAGTTCTTC	CSARKREQFF
TRBV6-1	TRBJ1-5	few	.	TGTGCCAGCAGTCGGACAGCTGATAGCAATCAGCCCCAGCATTTT	CASSRTADSNQPQHF
TRBV19	TRBJ2-5	.	.	TGTGCCAGTAGTATTAGCGAGAGGAGGCCGGATAGGGAGACCCAGTACTTC	CASSISERRPDRETQYF
TRBV4-3	TRBJ2-2	few	.	TGCGCCAGCAGCCAAGCGTCGGGTAGGGGCACCGGGGAGCTGTTTTTT	CASSQASGRGTGELFF
TRBV6-6	TRBJ1-1	.	TRBD1	TGTGCCAGCAGTTACACATCCGGGACAGGGCCCACTGAAGCTTTCTTT	CASSYTSGTGPTEAFF
TRBV19	TRBJ1-6	.	TRBD1	TGTGCCAGTAGTCCTTGGGACAGGCGGAATTCACCCCTCCACTTT	CASSPWDRRNSPLHF
TRBV5-4	TRBJ1-2	.	.	TGTGCCAGCAGCTTGAATTTCTGGGAGGCCCACTATGGCTACACCTTC	CASSLNFWEAHYGYTF
TRBV20-1	TRBJ1-1	.	.	TGCAGTGCTAGTGCGGCAACTGAAGCTTTCTTT	CSASAATEAFF
TRBV27	TRBJ1-5	.	TRBD1	TGTGCCAGCAGTTTCCCTGACAGGGCGGGGAGCAATCAGCCCCAGCATTTT	CASSFPDRAGSNQPQHF
TRBV20-1	TRBJ2-7	.	.	TGCAGTGCTCTAGTTTCCTACGAGCAGTACTTC	CSALVSYEQYF
TRBV28	TRBJ1-1	once	.	TGTGCCAGCAGTTTTACAGGTAACACTGAAGCTTTCTTT	CASSFTGNTEAFF
TRBV4-2	TRBJ1-1	once	.	TGTGCCAGCTCCATCCTTCGAGAGTACACTGAAGCTTTCTTT	CASSILREYTEAFF
TRBV6-6	TRBJ1-3	.	.	TGTGCCAGCAGTTACAGTGTACTAAACACCATATATTTT	CASSYSVLNTIYF
TRBV2	TRBJ1-4	.	.	TGTGCCAGCAGCTACTCCGACACTTCAACTAATGAAAAACTGTTTTTT	CASSYSDTSTNEKLFF
TRBV7-2	TRBJ1-1	.	.	TGTGCCAGCAGCCACCGGGTGAACACTGAAGCTTTCTTT	CASSHRVNTEAFF
TRBV13	TRBJ1-2	.	TRBD1	TGTGCCAGCAGCTTAGGAGGGGGCAATGGCTACACCTTC	CASSLGGGNGYTF
TRBV7-2	TRBJ2-7	.	.	TGTGCCAGCAGCTTTAGGGGTAGCTCCTACGAGCAGTACTTC	CASSFRGSSYEQYF
TRBV25-1	TRBJ2-3	once	.	TGTGCCAGCAGTCCCGAGGCGGGTACAGATACGCAGTATTTT	CASSPEAGTDTQYF
TRBV19	TRBJ2-2	few	TRBD2	TGTGCCAGTAGTGTCTCTAGCGGGGGGGCGATTTCAGGGGAGCTGTTTTTT	CASSVSSGGAISGELFF
TRBV18	TRBJ2-5	.	TRBD2	TGTGCCAGCCACACGGGACTAGCGCAAGAGACCCAGTACTTC	CASHTGLAQETQYF
TRBV5-4	TRBJ1-2	.	TRBD1	TGTGCCAGCAGCGGAAGTCAGGGGGCGCACGGCTATGGCTACACCTTC	CASSGSQGAHGYGYTF